One sample yielded the 28 T cell receptor beta chains listed below, sequenced in a study of cytomegalovirus exposure and HLA in healthy donors. PCR was performed using 60 Vbeta and 13 Jbeta primers. Profiled with immunoSEQ multiplex PCR; TCRdb holds only in-frame clones, not every one. The table records 140,000 to 150,000 clones, about 8.9% of them present only once. The sample comprised PBMCs. The receptors were sampled from a man aged 50-59 years in good health and CMV-seronegative.

This chain joins TRBV2 and TRBJ1-1; 7 bases fit TRBD1. The J segment lost 5 bases and the V segment lost 3 bases, leaving 3 bases of the junction unmatched. CDR3 size: 13 residues. From germline, CDR1 is SNHLY and CDR2 FYNNEI. CDR3 region: CASSDRGWTEAFF. In nucleotides, the CDR3 is TGTGCCAGCAGTGACAGGGGGTGGACTGAAGCTTTCTTT. Filled out from reference TRBV2 and TRBJ1-1, the complete variable domain reads EPEVTQTPSHQVTQMGQEVILRCVPISNHLYFYWYRQILGQKVEFLVSFYNNEISEKSEIFDDQFSVERPDGSNFTLKIRSTKLEDSAMYFCASSDRGWTEAFFGQGTRLTVV.

J is TRBJ1-2 and V is TRBV5-5, with D possibly being TRBD1 (5 bases). V lost 4 bases and J 4 bases, leaving 20 bases between the germline ends. The CDR3 runs to 16 residues. The germline CDR1 and CDR2 sequences are SGHKS and YYEKEE (reference sequence). The CDR3 is CASSLEWTSPPYGYTF. DNA for the CDR3: TGTGCCAGCAGCCTGGAATGGACAAGTCCCCCCTATGGCTACACCTTC.

This clone was picked up a small number of times. The chain recombines TRBV4-1 with TRBJ2-4; D may be TRBD2 (6 bases). The CDR3 has 15 residues. V lost 4 bases to trimming and J lost 8 bases, with 18 bases between them. CDR1 MGHRA and CDR2 YSYEKL come from the germline V gene. The CDR3 is CASSPRGTEGDIQYF. The DNA for the CDR3 is TGCGCCAGCAGCCCGCGGGGCACAGAGGGAGACATTCAGTACTTC.

The chain is built from TRBV5-4 and TRBJ1-6; D unclear. CDR3 length equals 14 residues. Germline lookup yields CDR1 SGHNT and CDR2 YYREEE (reference sequence). The germline V and J ends were trimmed by 4 bases and 1 base, with 6 bases remaining between them. CDR3: CASSEESYNSPLHF. The CDR3 DNA reads TGTGCCAGCAGCGAGGAATCCTATAATTCACCCCTCCACTTT.

This clone was observed a few times. This rearrangement joins TRBV6-1 to TRBJ1-4; possible D gene TRBD1, 6 bases. CDR1 MNHNS and CDR2 SASEGT come from the germline V gene. The germline V and J ends were trimmed by 3 bases and 5 bases, with 10 bases remaining between them. The CDR3 is 14 residues long. For the CDR3, the DNA is TGTGCCAGCAGTGATAGGACAGTGAATGAAAAACTGTTTTTT. Translating gives CASSDRTVNEKLFF.

J is TRBJ1-6 and V is TRBV27; D perhaps matches TRBD1 (5 bases). The CDR3 consists of 16 residues. The germline V gene has CDR1 MNHEY and CDR2 SMNVEV (reference sequence). Trimming removed 0 bases from V and 4 bases from J, with 10 bases in between. The CDR3 reads CASSLSGQVYNSPLHF. The CDR3 DNA reads TGTGCCAGCAGTTTATCGGGGCAGGTTTATAATTCACCCCTCCACTTT.

The CDR3, as DNA: TGTGCCTGGAGTGAAGGACTAGCGGGAGGAGATACGCAGTATTTT. It codes for CAWSEGLAGGDTQYF. The rearrangement links TRBV30 to TRBJ2-3; 14 bases fit TRBD2. The length of the CDR3 is 15 residues. The junction had 2 bases not matched to a gene; V was cut back by 1 base and J by 5 bases. The germline CDR1 and CDR2 sequences are GTSNPN and SVGIG (reference sequence).

The rearrangement uses TRBV5-4 and TRBJ1-6; D perhaps matches TRBD1 (5 bases). This CDR3 region has 13 residues. Trimming cost V 10 bases and J 7 bases, with 15 bases left between them. Germline CDR1 reads SGHNT; CDR2 reads YYREEE (reference sequence). In nucleotides, the CDR3 is TGTGCCTCCCGGGACTTGAGGAATTCACCCCTCCACTTT. Protein: CASRDLRNSPLHF.

This chain links TRBV19 with TRBJ2-1; 9 bases line up with TRBD2. Germline assignment: CDR1 LNHDA and CDR2 SQIVND (reference sequence). Trimming removed 6 bases from V and 6 bases from J; junction bases left unmatched: 9. The CDR3 runs to 15 residues. CDR3 coding DNA: TGTGCCAGTAGCGGATTAGCGGGAGACCTCAATGAGCAGTTCTTC. It specifies CASSGLAGDLNEQFF.

This clone was seen more than once but under ten times. The rearrangement uses TRBV19 and TRBJ2-7, with TRBD1 matching 8 bases. The germline V gene has CDR1 LNHDA and CDR2 SQIVND (reference sequence). This CDR3 spans 12 amino acids. J lost 3 bases, V lost 5 bases, and 0 bases had no gene match. The CDR3 sequence is CASSDRGYEQYF. CDR3 coding DNA: TGTGCCAGTAGTGACAGGGGCTACGAGCAGTACTTC.

This clone was seen many times. This sequence joins TRBV6-5 and TRBJ1-5; no clear D gene. The V end lost 2 bases, the J end lost 7 bases, and 9 bases lay between the germline ends. The germline gives CDR1 MNHEY, CDR2 SVGAGI. The CDR3 covers 13 residues. The CDR3 DNA reads TGTGCCAGCAGTTACCGAGAGGGCCAGCCCCAGCATTTT. Translated, it gives CASSYREGQPQHF.

This chain uses TRBV11-2 with TRBJ2-3; 15 nucleotides agree with TRBD2. The CDR3 runs 17 residues. V was clipped by 5 bases and J by 3 bases; unmatched bases: 6. From germline, CDR1 is SGHAT and CDR2 FQNNGV. This chain's CDR3 is CASSRTSGGGGTDTQYF. The CDR3 DNA sequence: TGTGCCAGCAGCCGGACTAGCGGGGGGGGCGGGACAGATACGCAGTATTTT. The complete variable domain, with remaining parts taken from reference TRBV11-2 and TRBJ2-3, reads EAGVAQSPRYKIIEKRQSVAFWCNPISGHATLYWYQQILGQGPKLLIQFQNNGVVDDSQLPKDRFSAERLKGVDSTLKIQPAKLEDSAVYLCASSRTSGGGGTDTQYFGPGTRLTVL.

The table lists this clone with a few counts. V gene TRBV5-1 combines with J gene TRBJ2-7; possible D gene TRBD2, 6 bases. V was shortened by 4 bases and J by 2 bases, with 13 bases between the two germline ends. CDR3 length: 14 residues. Germline CDR1 SGHRS, CDR2 YFSETQ. The CDR3 region is CASSSGPAAYEQYF. The CDR3 coding sequence is TGCGCCAGCAGCAGCGGGCCGGCGGCCTACGAGCAGTACTTC.

This clone came up a few times. CDR3: CASTKGQSLSSYNSPLHF. CDR3 DNA: TGTGCCAGCACGAAGGGACAGTCACTAAGCTCCTATAATTCACCCCTCCACTTT. The chain combines TRBV5-6 with TRBJ1-6, with 7 bases aligning to TRBD1. The CDR3 has 18 residues. Germline CDR1 and CDR2: SGHDT and YYEEEE. V gave up 6 bases and J gave up 0 bases; unmatched junction bases: 12. The full variable domain, in which reference TRBV5-6 and TRBJ1-6 provide the parts outside the CDR3, is DAGVTQSPTHLIKTRGQQVTLRCSPKSGHDTVSWYQQALGQGPQFIFQYYEEEERQRGNFPDRFSGHQFPNYSSELNVNALLLGDSALYLCASTKGQSLSSYNSPLHFGNGTRLTVT.

The chain combines TRBV29-1 with TRBJ2-7; perhaps TRBD1 as D (8 bases). CDR1 is SQVTM and CDR2 is ANQGSEA in the germline V gene. V was cut by 4 bases and J by 1 base, with 17 bases left in between. This CDR3 spans 15 amino acids. Written as DNA, the CDR3 is TGCAGCGTTGTGGGGGGGCAGGGGGCATCCTACGAGCAGTACTTC. It encodes CSVVGGQGASYEQYF.

In its sample, this clone was seen a few times. The V call is TRBV28, the J call TRBJ2-5, with TRBD2 matching over 12 bases. This CDR3 spans 16 amino acids. The V and J ends lost 5 bases and 4 bases, in that order; junction bases with no gene match: 8. In germline, CDR1 is MDHEN, CDR2 SYDVKM. The CDR3 sequence: CASSPALAGGLETQYF. DNA for the CDR3: TGTGCCAGCAGTCCCGCCCTAGCGGGGGGGCTAGAGACCCAGTACTTC.

This clone was seen a few times. The CDR3 DNA reads TGTGCCAGCAGTGGGGACTTACTGAACACTGAAGCTTTCTTT. This translates into CASSGDLLNTEAFF. The chain recombines TRBV2 with TRBJ1-1; weak D call: TRBD1 (5 bases). The germline V and J ends were trimmed by 4 bases and 0 bases, with 9 bases remaining between them. Germline CDR1 SNHLY, CDR2 FYNNEI. The CDR3 totals 14 residues. Based on the CDR3 plus reference TRBV2 and TRBJ1-1, the full variable domain is EPEVTQTPSHQVTQMGQEVILRCVPISNHLYFYWYRQILGQKVEFLVSFYNNEISEKSEIFDDQFSVERPDGSNFTLKIRSTKLEDSAMYFCASSGDLLNTEAFFGQGTRLTVV.

A few counts support this clone. The CDR3 region has the DNA TGTGCCAGCAGTGAGTCAGGGGTTCAGCCCCAGCATTTT. Its protein product is CASSESGVQPQHF. The chain is built from TRBV6-1 and TRBJ1-5; D possibly corresponds to TRBD1 (6 bases). This CDR3 has 13 residues. Germline V lookup: CDR1 MNHNS, CDR2 SASEGT. The V end was cut by 3 bases, the J end by 6 bases, with 9 bases between.

The chain recombines TRBV11-1 with TRBJ1-1, with 8 bases aligning to TRBD1. CDR1 and CDR2 from the germline V gene are SGHAT and FQDESV (reference sequence). This CDR3 region has 14 residues. V gave up 6 bases and J gave up 2 bases; unmatched junction bases: 5. CDR3 DNA: TGTGCCAGCAGAGGCAGGGGGCAAAACACTGAAGCTTTCTTT. This sequence encodes CASRGRGQNTEAFF.

This clone has a handful of counts. The rearrangement joins TRBV19 to TRBJ1-1; D perhaps matches TRBD1 (5 bases). The ends were cut back, 4 bases at V and 4 bases at J, with 13 bases in the middle. This CDR3 region has 14 residues. The germline V gene has CDR1 LNHDA and CDR2 SQIVND (reference sequence). CDR3 in amino acids: CASSTGQGGTEAFF. In nucleotides, the CDR3 is TGTGCCAGTAGTACTGGGCAGGGCGGCACTGAAGCTTTCTTT.

This clone has only a few counts. The chain uses TRBV19 and TRBJ2-1; D might be TRBD1 (5 bases). Germline values: CDR1 LNHDA, CDR2 SQIVND (reference sequence). The CDR3 has 20 amino acids. Between the trimmed V and J ends, which lost 0 bases and 0 bases, there was a span of 21 bases. In DNA, the CDR3 is TGTGCCAGTAGTATAGATCAGACCCGAAGCAGGGCATTCTCCTACAATGAGCAGTTCTTC. The encoded protein is CASSIDQTRSRAFSYNEQFF.

The J gene is TRBJ2-5, the V gene TRBV30; D may be TRBD2 (6 bases). The J call may be in error: the DNA end matches TRBJ2-7 better. CDR3 size: 13 residues. CDR1 is GTSNPN, CDR2 SVGIG, per germline (reference sequence). The CDR3 sequence: CAWGLTRYGEQYF. The DNA of the CDR3 is TGTGCCTGGGGACTAACCCGTTATGGCGAGCAGTACTTC.

The rearrangement joins TRBV5-1 to TRBJ1-2; 7 nucleotides line up with TRBD1. Germline V gene sequence: CDR1 SGHRS, CDR2 YFSETQ. The CDR3 is 14 amino acids. The V gene end was trimmed by 4 bases and the J gene end by 4 bases; junction bases not matched to a gene: 7. CDR3 sequence reads: CASSPGTEGYGYTF. The CDR3 nucleotides are TGCGCCAGCAGCCCAGGGACAGAGGGCTATGGCTACACCTTC.

This clone was observed a few times. This chain connects TRBV18 to TRBJ2-1; 9 bases line up with TRBD2. V dropped 1 base and J dropped 2; count of bases not matched to a gene: 3. CDR3 size: 16 residues. Germline-derived CDR1 and CDR2 are KGHSH and LQKENI. The DNA for the CDR3 is TGTGCCAGCTCACCACGCCTAGCGGGACCCTACAATGAGCAGTTCTTC. Residues: CASSPRLAGPYNEQFF.

This clone has a handful of counts. CDR3 residues: CASSPRGAGANVLTF. The DNA for the CDR3 is TGTGCCAGCTCACCACGCGGGGCCGGGGCCAACGTCCTGACTTTC. The chain is built from TRBV18 and TRBJ2-6; D may be TRBD2 (6 bases). Between the trimmed V and J ends, which lost 1 base and 4 bases, there was a span of 8 bases. Germline V lookup: CDR1 KGHSH, CDR2 LQKENI. CDR3 length equals 15 residues. Full variable domain (remainder filled in from reference TRBV18 and TRBJ2-6): NAGVMQNPRHLVRRRGQEARLRCSPMKGHSHVYWYRQLPEEGLKFMVYLQKENIIDESGMPKERFSAEFPKEGPSILRIQQVVRGDSAAYFCASSPRGAGANVLTFGAGSRLTVL.

This sequence joins TRBV2 and TRBJ1-1, with D perhaps matching TRBD1 (5 bases). Germline values: CDR1 SNHLY, CDR2 FYNNEI. V lost 5 bases and J 1 base, leaving 8 bases between the germline ends. This CDR3 is 13 amino acids long. The CDR3 DNA reads as TGTGCCAGCAGTACGGACACGAACACTGAAGCTTTCTTT. This gives the protein CASSTDTNTEAFF.

The chain uses TRBV2 and TRBJ2-5; TRBD2 agrees at 11 bases. The DNA matches TRBJ2-7 better at its end, which makes the J call doubtful. Germline loops: CDR1 SNHLY, CDR2 FYNNEI. The CDR3 has 14 residues. CDR3 residues: CASSDGTSGYEQYF. For the CDR3, the DNA is TGTGCCAGCAGTGATGGGACTAGCGGTTACGAGCAGTACTTC.

This sequence joins TRBV7-8 and TRBJ1-2, with D perhaps matching TRBD1 (6 bases). V dropped 6 bases and J dropped 2 bases, with 13 bases sitting between them. The length of the CDR3 is 14 residues. Germline CDR1 SGHVS, CDR2 FQNEAQ. CDR3 in DNA: TGTGCCAGCAGTGAAACAGGGTCGAACTATGGCTACACCTTC. Protein product: CASSETGSNYGYTF.